This TCR beta chain was profiled in a study of T cells in Graves' hyperthyroidism and ophthalmopathy. Study-level information: Specimen type is peripheral blood, collected at initial diagnosis prior to any treatment. Study conclusions and caveats: Among clonotypes expanded in thyroid above 0.001, most were also found in blood. The model made its ophthalmopathy prediction, and onset followed a median 6.5 months later.

This clonotype was detected a few times. Its matching antigen is unknown. Amplified regions were TCR beta CDR3 sequences from RNA transcripts. Carried out on the TCR CDR3, a first-round RT-PCR used the HTBI primer set. One entry per CDR3 protein, called by TCRdb with MiXCR from the multiplex PCR reads. Of about 560,000 distinct CDR3 sequences detected, approximately 15% appear once; the ten largest clones hold roughly 18%. Source material: blood. The clonotype was recovered from a young woman with Graves' hyperthyroidism.

This CDR3 reads CATLGGRVTEAFF. Written as DNA, the CDR3 is TGTGCCACCCTAGGGGGTCGAGTCACTGAAGCTTTCTTT. V gene TRBV28 combines with J gene TRBJ1-1; a possible D gene is TRBD1 (6 bases). V was cut by 10 bases and J by 4 bases, with 16 bases left in between. Germline assignment: CDR1 MDHEN and CDR2 SYDVKM. The CDR3 is 13 amino acids.